This TCR beta chain comes out of a study of T cells in localized non-small cell lung cancer. Points from the study as a whole: A raised T cell density in blood coincided with lengthier overall survival. Adjacent uninvolved lung tissue had the highest T cell clonality, exceeding tumor.

The CDR3 has 14 amino acids. Trimming took off 2 bases at V and 1 base at J, with 9 bases between the two ends. Germline CDR1 is SGDLS and CDR2 is YYNGEE. This table comes from immunoSEQ multiplex PCR, and its TCRdb copy is limited to in-frame clones, with some not included. The data contain tens of thousands of clones, approximately 90% of them singletons. To note about this clone: What it recognizes is unknown.

The chain combines TRBV9 with TRBJ1-1; D perhaps matches TRBD1 (6 bases). This specimen was peripheral blood, taken before any cancer treatment. The origin of this receptor is a female donor over 55 with stage I lung adenocarcinoma. CDR3 DNA sequence: TGTGCCAGCAGCGTTCAGGGACAGAACACTGAAGCTTTCTTT. This sequence encodes CASSVQGQNTEAFF.